The 10 T cell receptor beta chains below all came from one sample that was sequenced in a study of blood T cell repertoires in COVID-19. TCRdb's table, derived via immunoSEQ multiplex PCR, lists solely in-frame clones and lacks some. The sample includes about 70,000 clones, 80% to 90% of them seen just once. The sample comprised peripheral blood. These receptors originate from a woman aged 60 to 75 with acute or convalescent COVID-19.

J is TRBJ1-6 and V is TRBV19; D is ambiguous. The CDR3 length is 18 residues. CDR1 is LNHDA, CDR2 SQIVND, per germline (reference sequence). With 3 bases removed from V and 0 bases from J, the gap between germline ends came to 15 bases. The DNA for the CDR3 is TGTGCCAGTAGTATTCGAGGACTTTTGAGCTCCTATAATTCACCCCTCCACTTT. Amino acids: CASSIRGLLSSYNSPLHF.

This rearrangement joins TRBV3-1 (or the pseudogene TRBV3-2) to TRBJ1-2; D gene ambiguous. Deletions cut 3 bases from V and 8 bases from J, with 13 bases between. CDR3 length: 13 residues. The germline V gene has CDR1 LGHDT and CDR2 YNNKEL (reference sequence). CDR3 DNA: TGTGCCAGCAGCCAGCCCGCGGGGAAGGGCTACACCTTC. It is translated as CASSQPAGKGYTF.

This rearrangement joins TRBV19 to TRBJ1-2; D unresolved. Trimming left V 0 bases short and J 4 bases short, with 6 bases between. The germline V gene has CDR1 LNHDA and CDR2 SQIVND (reference sequence). The CDR3 has 13 residues. Written as DNA, the CDR3 is TGTGCCAGTAGTATAGATACAGTCTATGGCTACACCTTC. Translation: CASSIDTVYGYTF.

In its sample, this clone was seen once. The CDR3 reads CASSSRTGGIYGYTF. In nucleotides, the CDR3 is TGTGCCAGCAGTTCGCGGACAGGGGGCATCTATGGCTACACCTTC. The chain combines TRBV6-6 with TRBJ1-2, with 11 bases matching TRBD1. Trimming took 4 bases from V and 4 from J; bases not matched to a gene: 5. CDR3 length equals 15 residues. The germline gives CDR1 MNHNY, CDR2 SVGAGI (reference sequence).

V and J are TRBV19 and TRBJ1-1; TRBD1 aligns across 9 bases. Looked up from germline, CDR1 is LNHDA and CDR2 is SQIVND (reference sequence). The V gene end was trimmed by 5 bases and the J gene end by 1 base; junction bases not matched to a gene: 8. The CDR3 is made up of 16 amino acids. The CDR3 here is CASSPLTGGRNTEAFF. CDR3 nucleotide sequence: TGTGCCAGTAGTCCACTGACAGGGGGTAGGAACACTGAAGCTTTCTTT.

This clone was observed a few times. The J gene is TRBJ1-5, the V gene TRBV28; TRBD1 matches 7 bases. Germline assignment: CDR1 MDHEN and CDR2 SYDVKM. This CDR3 comprises 16 residues. Germline trimming cut 2 bases from V and 9 bases from J; bases unmatched to any gene: 13. The CDR3 loop reads CASSLAGTDGRRPQHF. CDR3 in DNA: TGTGCCAGCAGTTTAGCCGGGACAGATGGCAGGCGGCCCCAGCATTTT.

V gene TRBV6-5 combines with J gene TRBJ1-1; D gene unclear. Germline-derived CDR1 and CDR2 are MNHEY and SVGAGI. The CDR3 runs 13 residues. The V gene lost 6 bases and the J gene lost 4 bases, with 12 bases spanning the gap. CDR3 coding DNA: TGTGCCAGCAGAGGAGGGATGGGCACTGAAGCTTTCTTT. This encodes CASRGGMGTEAFF.

The chain uses TRBV6-5 and TRBJ1-1; no reliable D call. The CDR3 consists of 14 residues. V was trimmed by 2 bases and J by 0 bases, leaving 7 bases between them. Germline CDR1 is MNHEY and CDR2 is SVGAGI. Here the CDR3 reads CASSYPEMNTEAFF. CDR3 coding DNA: TGTGCCAGCAGTTACCCCGAGATGAACACTGAAGCTTTCTTT.

The rearrangement uses TRBV20-1 and TRBJ2-7; no reliable D call. The CDR3 consists of 11 residues. Germline V gene lookup returns CDR1 DFQATT and CDR2 SNEGSKA (reference sequence). Trimming removed 1 base from V and 7 bases from J, with 8 bases in between. CDR3 bases: TGCAGTGCTAGAGCCCTTCTTGAGCAGTACTTC. The encoded protein is CSARALLEQYF.

This clone was counted a few times. The chain has TRBV7-9 and TRBJ1-5, with unresolved D. The CDR3 has 13 residues. Germline lookup yields CDR1 SEHNR and CDR2 FQNEAQ (reference sequence). Deletions cut 5 bases from V and 5 bases from J, with 10 bases between. CDR3 sequence reads: CASSGRADQPQHF. CDR3 DNA sequence: TGTGCCAGCAGCGGTAGAGCGGATCAGCCCCAGCATTTT.